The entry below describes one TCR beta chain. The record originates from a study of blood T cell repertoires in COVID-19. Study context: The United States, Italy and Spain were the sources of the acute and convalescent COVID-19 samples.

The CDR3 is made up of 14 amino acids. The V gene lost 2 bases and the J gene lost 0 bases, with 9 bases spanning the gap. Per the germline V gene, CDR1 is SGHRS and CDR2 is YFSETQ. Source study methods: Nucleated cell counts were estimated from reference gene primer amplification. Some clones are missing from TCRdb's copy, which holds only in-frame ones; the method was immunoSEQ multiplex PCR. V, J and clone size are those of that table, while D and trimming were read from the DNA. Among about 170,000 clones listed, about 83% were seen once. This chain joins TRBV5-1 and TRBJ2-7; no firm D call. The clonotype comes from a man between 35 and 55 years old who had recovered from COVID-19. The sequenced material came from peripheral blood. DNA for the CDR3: TGCGCCAGCAGCTTTACCGGGTCCTCCTACGAGCAGTACTTC. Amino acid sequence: CASSFTGSSYEQYF.